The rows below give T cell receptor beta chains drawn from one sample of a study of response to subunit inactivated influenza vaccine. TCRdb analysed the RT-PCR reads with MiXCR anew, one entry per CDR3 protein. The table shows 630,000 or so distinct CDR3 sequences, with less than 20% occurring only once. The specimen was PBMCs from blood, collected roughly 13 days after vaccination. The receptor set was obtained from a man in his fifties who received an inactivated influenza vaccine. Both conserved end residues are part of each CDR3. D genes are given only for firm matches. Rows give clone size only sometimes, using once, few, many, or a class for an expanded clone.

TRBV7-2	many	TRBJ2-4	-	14	TGTGCCAGCAGCTCTCCGCTAGCTGGGCACATTCAGTACTTC	CASSSPLAGHIQYF
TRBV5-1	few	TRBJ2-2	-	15	TGCGCCAGCAGCTCGCCAACTAGTCCAGGCGGGGAGCTGTTTTTT	CASSSPTSPGGELFF
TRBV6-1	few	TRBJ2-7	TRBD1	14	TGTGCCAGCAACCCGGGACAGGGCCCCTACGAGCAGTACTTC	CASNPGQGPYEQYF
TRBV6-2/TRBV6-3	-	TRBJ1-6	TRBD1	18	TGTGCCAGCAGCTTCCAGTTTCTTATTGACAGGGTGAATTCACCCCTCCACTTT	CASSFQFLIDRVNSPLHF
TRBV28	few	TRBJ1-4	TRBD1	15	TGTGCCAGCAGTTCCACAGGGGCAACTAATGAAAAACTGTTTTTT	CASSSTGATNEKLFF
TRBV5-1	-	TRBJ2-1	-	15	TGCGCCAGCAGCTTGCAGGTAATCCCCTACAATGAGCAGTTCTTC	CASSLQVIPYNEQFF
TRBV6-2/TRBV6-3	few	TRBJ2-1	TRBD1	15	TGTGCCAGCAGTTCCCCGGACAGGATCTACAATGAGCAGTTCTTC	CASSSPDRIYNEQFF
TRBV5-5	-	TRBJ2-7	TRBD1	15	TGTGCCAGCAGGTCTGACAGGGCCAGCTCCTACGAGCAGTACTTC	CASRSDRASSYEQYF
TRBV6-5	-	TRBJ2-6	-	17	TGTGCCAGCAGTTACTCGCCCCCCTTCCTCGGGGCCAACGTCCTGACTTTC	CASSYSPPFLGANVLTF
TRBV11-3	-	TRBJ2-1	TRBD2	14	TGTGCCAGCTCCAGACTAGCGAAAGACAATGAGCAGTTCTTC	CASSRLAKDNEQFF
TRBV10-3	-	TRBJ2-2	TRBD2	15	TGTGCCATTCGATCTTCAGGGACTACGACCGGGGAGCTGTTTTTT	CAIRSSGTTTGELFF
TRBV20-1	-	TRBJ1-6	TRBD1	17	TGCAGTGCTAGACTCACAGGGGGCAATCTCTATAATTCACCCCTCCACTTT	CSARLTGGNLYNSPLHF
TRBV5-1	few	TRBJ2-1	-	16	TGCGCCAGCAGCTTGGATACCCTTAGCTCCTACAATGAGCAGTTCTTC	CASSLDTLSSYNEQFF
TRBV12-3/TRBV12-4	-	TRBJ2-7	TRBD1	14	TGTGCCAGCAGTTCCGGGACAGAGGAGCGGGAGCAGTACTTC	CASSSGTEEREQYF
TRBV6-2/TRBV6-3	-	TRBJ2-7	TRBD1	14	TGTGCCACCATTCGGACAGGGGGGACCTACGAGCAGTACTTC	CATIRTGGTYEQYF
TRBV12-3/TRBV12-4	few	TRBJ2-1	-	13	TGTGCCAGCAGTTTAAATTCCCGGAATGAGCAGTTCTTC	CASSLNSRNEQFF
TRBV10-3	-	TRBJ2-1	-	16	TGTGCCATCAGTGAGTTCCCTGCGGCGGAAGGGAATGAGCAGTTCTTC	CAISEFPAAEGNEQFF
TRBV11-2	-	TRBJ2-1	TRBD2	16	TGTGCCAGCAGCCCCGGGGTAGCGGGGGCCTACAATGAGCAGTTCTTC	CASSPGVAGAYNEQFF
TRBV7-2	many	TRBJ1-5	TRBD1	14	TGTGCCAGCAGCTTAGTACAGGGGAGTCAGCCCCAGCATTTT	CASSLVQGSQPQHF
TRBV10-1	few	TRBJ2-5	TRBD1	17	TGCGCCAGCAGCGAGAAGACCCGGGACAGGTTTATGGAGACCCAGTACTTC	CASSEKTRDRFMETQYF
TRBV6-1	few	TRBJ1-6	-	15	TGTGCCAGCGTGGGGGCCGAGGCCGGGAGGGCACCCCTCCACTTT	CASVGAEAGRAPLHF
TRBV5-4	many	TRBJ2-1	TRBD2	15	TGTGCCAGCAGCTCTAGCGGGAGGGGATACAATGAGCAGTTCTTC	CASSSSGRGYNEQFF
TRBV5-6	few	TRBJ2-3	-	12	TGTGCCAGCAGCTTCGGATCAGATACGCAGTATTTT	CASSFGSDTQYF
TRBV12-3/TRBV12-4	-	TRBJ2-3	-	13	TGTGCCAGCAGTTCTCAGAGCACAGAGACGCAGTATTTT	CASSSQSTETQYF
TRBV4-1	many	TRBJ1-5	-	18	TGCGCCAGCAGCCAAGAGTCACCCCAAGGGAATAGCAATCAGCCCCAGCATTTT	CASSQESPQGNSNQPQHF
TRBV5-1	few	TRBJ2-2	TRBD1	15	TGCGCCAGCAGCACCCGGACAGGGGGCACCGGGGAGCTGTTTTTT	CASSTRTGGTGELFF
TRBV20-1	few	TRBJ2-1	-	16	TGCAGTGCTAGAGCCCTAGCATCGGACATCTACAATGAGCAGTTCTTC	CSARALASDIYNEQFF
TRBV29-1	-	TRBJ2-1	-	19	TGCAGCGTTGAAGAAGGTGCGATCTTGAGGGTAGCGGTAAACAATGAGCAGTTCTTC	CSVEEGAILRVAVNNEQFF
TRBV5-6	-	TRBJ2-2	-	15	TGTGCCAGCGCGCGCCCAGCGGGGAACACCGGGGAGCTGTTTTTT	CASARPAGNTGELFF
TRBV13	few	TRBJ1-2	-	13	TGTGCCAGCAGCTCATCAGGGGCCAGGGGCTACACCTTC	CASSSSGARGYTF
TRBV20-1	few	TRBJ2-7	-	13	TGCAGTGCTAGCCGGGACAAGAGCCCGGAGCAGTACTTC	CSASRDKSPEQYF
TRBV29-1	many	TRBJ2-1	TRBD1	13	TGCAGCGTCGGGGACAGGAGGAACAATGAGCAGTTCTTC	CSVGDRRNNEQFF
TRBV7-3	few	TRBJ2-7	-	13	TGTGCCAGCAGCTTAAAAGGGGCGAGTGAGCAGTACTTC	CASSLKGASEQYF
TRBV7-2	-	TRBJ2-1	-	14	TGTGCCAGCAGCTTAGGGTGGGTCTACAATGAGCAGTTCTTC	CASSLGWVYNEQFF
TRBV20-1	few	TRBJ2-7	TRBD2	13	TGCAGTGCTAGAGCGACTAGCCGGTACGAGCAGTACTTC	CSARATSRYEQYF
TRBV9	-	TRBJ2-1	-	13	TGTGCCAGCAGCGGGGGAGAGAGGGTAGCCGGGGCGTTC	CASSGGERVAGAF
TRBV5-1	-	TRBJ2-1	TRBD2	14	TGCGCCAGCTCCAGCGGGGGGGCTGGCAATGAGCAGTTCTTC	CASSSGGAGNEQFF
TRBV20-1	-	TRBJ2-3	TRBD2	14	TGCAGTGCCCTCGGGACTACTAGCACAGATACGCAGTATTTT	CSALGTTSTDTQYF
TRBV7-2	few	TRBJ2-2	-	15	TGTGCCAGCAGTCCACCGGGACCGCAGACCGGGGAGCTGTTTTTT	CASSPPGPQTGELFF
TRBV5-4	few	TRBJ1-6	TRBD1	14	TGTGCCAGCAGCTCAGGGGGTACGCAGTCACCCCTCCACTTT	CASSSGGTQSPLHF
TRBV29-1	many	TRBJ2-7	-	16	TGCAGCGTAGCCGAGGTACGGCGAGAGACCATCGGCGAGCAGTACTTC	CSVAEVRRETIGEQYF
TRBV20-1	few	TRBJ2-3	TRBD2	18	TGCAGTGCTAGTCGAATCGGTCTAGCGGGAGCTGCCACAGATACGCAGTATTTT	CSASRIGLAGAATDTQYF
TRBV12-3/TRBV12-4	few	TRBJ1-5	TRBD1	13	TGTGCCAGCGACAGGGAAGAGAGGCAGCCCCAGCATTTT	CASDREERQPQHF
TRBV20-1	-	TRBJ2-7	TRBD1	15	TGCAGTGCTCCGCCAAGGGGGACAGCCTCTCGGGAGCAGTACTTC	CSAPPRGTASREQYF
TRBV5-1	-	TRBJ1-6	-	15	TGCGCCAGCAGCCAGGATTCAGCTATCAATTCACCCCTCCACTTT	CASSQDSAINSPLHF
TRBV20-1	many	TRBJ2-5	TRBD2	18	TGCAGTGCTAGAGATGGGGCTAGCGGGACTCTTTCGGGGGAGACCCAGTACTTC	CSARDGASGTLSGETQYF
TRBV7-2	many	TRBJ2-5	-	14	TGTGCCAGTCAACTAACGGTGGCCCAAGAGACCCAGTACTTC	CASQLTVAQETQYF
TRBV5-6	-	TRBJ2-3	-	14	TGTGCCAGCAGCCCCCCTTGGGGCACAGATACGCAGTATTTT	CASSPPWGTDTQYF
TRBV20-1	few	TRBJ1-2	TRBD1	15	TGCAGTGCAACTTTAGGGACAGGCACAATCTATGGCTACACCTTC	CSATLGTGTIYGYTF
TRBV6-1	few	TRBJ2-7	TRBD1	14	TGTGCCAGCAGCTGGGGACAGGGCCTCCTCGAGCAGTACTTC	CASSWGQGLLEQYF
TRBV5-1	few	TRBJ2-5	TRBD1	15	TGCGCCAGCAGTATCGGGACAGGGAGACAAGAGACCCAGTACTTC	CASSIGTGRQETQYF
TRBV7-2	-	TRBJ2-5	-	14	TGTGCCAGCAGCCGTAGACAGCGGCAAGAGACCCAGTACTTC	CASSRRQRQETQYF
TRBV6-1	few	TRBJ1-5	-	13	TGTGCCAGCAGTGACAGGGAAATACAGCCCCAGCATTTT	CASSDREIQPQHF